The clone carrying this TCR beta chain was observed at least ten times. The antigen remains undetermined. The record originates from a study of T cell repertoires in cytomegalovirus infection. On the study more broadly: Indicated by public TCR beta signatures were CMV infection and matching HLA type. Notes on the study in general: The ex vivo response was dominated by HLA-C-restricted CMV-specific TCR beta clonotypes. Cumulative frequency (of public TCR beta family members) identified carriers of CMV plus the relevant HLA.

TCRdb reprocessed the reads with MiXCR, giving one entry per CDR3 protein. The profile covers roughly 760,000 distinct CDR3 sequences, with less than 40% appearing a single time and 2.5% to 3.5% taken by the ten largest. Trimming took 5 bases from V and 0 from J, leaving 10 bases between them. This CDR3 is 15 amino acids long. CDR1 is SGHTA, CDR2 FQGNSA, per germline. The chain uses TRBV7-2 and TRBJ2-2; D tentatively reads TRBD1 or TRBD2 (6 bases each). Sequenced input: PBMCs. This sequence was found in a human donor in good health (CMV status not recorded). Some clones in this sample may be carry-over from other donors' samples. The CDR3, as DNA: TGTGCCAGCAGCGGGGGGCCTGCGAACACCGGGGAGCTGTTTTTT. This codes for CASSGGPANTGELFF.